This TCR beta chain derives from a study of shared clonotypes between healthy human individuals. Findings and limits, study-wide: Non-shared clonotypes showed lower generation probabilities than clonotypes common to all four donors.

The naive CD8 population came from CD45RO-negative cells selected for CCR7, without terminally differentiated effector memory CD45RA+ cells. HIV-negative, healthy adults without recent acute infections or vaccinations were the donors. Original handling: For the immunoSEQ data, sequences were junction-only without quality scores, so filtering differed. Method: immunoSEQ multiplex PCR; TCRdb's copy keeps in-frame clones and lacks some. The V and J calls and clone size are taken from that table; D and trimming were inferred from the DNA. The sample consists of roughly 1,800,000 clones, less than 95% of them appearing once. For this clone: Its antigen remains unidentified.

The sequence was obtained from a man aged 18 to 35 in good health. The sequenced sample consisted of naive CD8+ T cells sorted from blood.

CDR3 sequence reads: CASSPNPVDSYEQYF. CDR3 sequence (DNA): TGTGCCAGTAGTCCTAATCCCGTTGACAGCTACGAGCAGTACTTC. The chain links TRBV19 to TRBJ2-7; TRBD1 is a possible D gene (5 bases). Trimming stripped 5 bases from V and 3 bases from J, with 17 bases between. The germline V gene has CDR1 LNHDA and CDR2 SQIVND (reference sequence). The CDR3 spans 15 residues.